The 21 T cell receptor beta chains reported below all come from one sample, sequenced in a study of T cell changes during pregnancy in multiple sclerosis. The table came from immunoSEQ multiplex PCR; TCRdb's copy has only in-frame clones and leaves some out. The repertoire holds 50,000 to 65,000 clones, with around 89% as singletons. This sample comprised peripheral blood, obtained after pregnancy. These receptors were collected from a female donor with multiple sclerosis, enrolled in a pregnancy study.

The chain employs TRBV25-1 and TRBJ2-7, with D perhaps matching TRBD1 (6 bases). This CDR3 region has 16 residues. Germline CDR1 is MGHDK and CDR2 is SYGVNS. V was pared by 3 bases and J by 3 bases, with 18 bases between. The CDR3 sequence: CASSDPPQGRLYEQYF. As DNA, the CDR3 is TGTGCCAGCAGTGATCCCCCACAGGGCAGACTCTACGAGCAGTACTTC.

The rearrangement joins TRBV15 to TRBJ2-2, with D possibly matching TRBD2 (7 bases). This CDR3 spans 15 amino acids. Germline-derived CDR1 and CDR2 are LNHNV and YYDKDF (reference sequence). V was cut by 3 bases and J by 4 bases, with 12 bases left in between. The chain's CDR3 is CATSRRGGGTGELFF. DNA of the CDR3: TGTGCCACCAGCAGGAGGGGGGGAGGCACCGGGGAGCTGTTTTTT. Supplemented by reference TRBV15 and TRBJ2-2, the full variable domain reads DAMVIQNPRYQVTQFGKPVTLSCSQTLNHNVMYWYQQKSSQAPKLLFHYYDKDFNNEADTPDNFQSRRPNTSFCFLDIRSPGLGDTAMYLCATSRRGGGTGELFFGEGSRLTVL.

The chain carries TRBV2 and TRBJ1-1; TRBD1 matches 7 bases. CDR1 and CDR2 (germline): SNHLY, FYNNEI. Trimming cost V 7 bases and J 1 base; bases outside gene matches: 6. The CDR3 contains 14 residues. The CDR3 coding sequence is TGTGCCAGCATCGTGGACAGGTCGAACACTGAAGCTTTCTTT. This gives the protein CASIVDRSNTEAFF.

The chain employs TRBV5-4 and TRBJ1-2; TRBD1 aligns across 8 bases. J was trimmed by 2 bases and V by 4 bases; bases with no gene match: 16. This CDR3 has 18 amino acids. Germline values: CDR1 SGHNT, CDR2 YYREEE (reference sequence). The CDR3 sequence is CASSPLATGATSNYGYTF. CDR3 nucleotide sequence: TGTGCCAGCAGCCCCCTGGCGACAGGGGCGACATCAAACTATGGCTACACCTTC.

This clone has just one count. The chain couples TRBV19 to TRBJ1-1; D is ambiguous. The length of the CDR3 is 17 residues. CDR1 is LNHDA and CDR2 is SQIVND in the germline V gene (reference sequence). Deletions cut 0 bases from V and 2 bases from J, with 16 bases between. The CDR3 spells CASSIDEMGSSNTEAFF. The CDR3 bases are TGTGCCAGTAGTATAGATGAAATGGGCAGTTCAAACACTGAAGCTTTCTTT.

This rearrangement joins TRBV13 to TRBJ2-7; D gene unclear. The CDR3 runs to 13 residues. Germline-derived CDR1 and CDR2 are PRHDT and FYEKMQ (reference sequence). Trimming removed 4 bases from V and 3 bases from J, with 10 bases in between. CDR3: CASSSYQDYEQYF. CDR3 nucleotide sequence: TGTGCCAGCAGCTCCTACCAGGACTACGAGCAGTACTTC.

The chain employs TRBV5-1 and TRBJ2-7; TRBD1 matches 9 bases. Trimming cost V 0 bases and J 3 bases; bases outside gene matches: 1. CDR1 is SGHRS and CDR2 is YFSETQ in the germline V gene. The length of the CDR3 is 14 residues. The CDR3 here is CASSLEGQGYEQYF. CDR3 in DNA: TGCGCCAGCAGCTTGGAGGGACAGGGCTACGAGCAGTACTTC. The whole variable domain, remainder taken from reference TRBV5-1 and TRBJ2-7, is KAGVTQTPRYLIKTRGQQVTLSCSPISGHRSVSWYQQTPGQGLQFLFEYFSETQRNKGNFPGRFSGRQFSNSRSEMNVSTLELGDSALYLCASSLEGQGYEQYFGPGTRLTVT.

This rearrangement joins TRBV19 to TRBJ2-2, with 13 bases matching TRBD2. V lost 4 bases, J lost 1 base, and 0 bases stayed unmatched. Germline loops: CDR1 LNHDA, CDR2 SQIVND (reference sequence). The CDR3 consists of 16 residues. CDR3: CASSRLAGGNTGELFF. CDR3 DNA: TGTGCCAGTAGTAGACTAGCGGGGGGGAACACCGGGGAGCTGTTTTTT.

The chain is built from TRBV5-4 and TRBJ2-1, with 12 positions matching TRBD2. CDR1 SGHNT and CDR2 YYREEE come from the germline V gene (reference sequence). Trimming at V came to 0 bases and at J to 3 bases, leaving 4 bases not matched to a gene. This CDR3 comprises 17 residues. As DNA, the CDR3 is TGTGCCAGCAGCTTGGACCTGGGACTAGCGGGCTACAATGAGCAGTTCTTC. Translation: CASSLDLGLAGYNEQFF.

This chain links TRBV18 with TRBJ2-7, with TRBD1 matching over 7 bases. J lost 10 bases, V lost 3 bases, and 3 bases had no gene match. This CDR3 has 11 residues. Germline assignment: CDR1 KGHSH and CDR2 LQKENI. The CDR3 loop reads CASSPGDSQYF. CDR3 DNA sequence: TGTGCCAGCTCACCGGGGGACAGCCAGTACTTC.

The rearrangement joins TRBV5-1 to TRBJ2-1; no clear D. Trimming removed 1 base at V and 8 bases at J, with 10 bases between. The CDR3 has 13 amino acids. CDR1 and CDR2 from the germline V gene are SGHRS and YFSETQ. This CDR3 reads CASSLRQAYEQFF. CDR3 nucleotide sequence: TGCGCCAGCAGCTTGCGGCAGGCATATGAGCAGTTCTTC. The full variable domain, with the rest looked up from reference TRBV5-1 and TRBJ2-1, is KAGVTQTPRYLIKTRGQQVTLSCSPISGHRSVSWYQQTPGQGLQFLFEYFSETQRNKGNFPGRFSGRQFSNSRSEMNVSTLELGDSALYLCASSLRQAYEQFFGPGTRLTVL.

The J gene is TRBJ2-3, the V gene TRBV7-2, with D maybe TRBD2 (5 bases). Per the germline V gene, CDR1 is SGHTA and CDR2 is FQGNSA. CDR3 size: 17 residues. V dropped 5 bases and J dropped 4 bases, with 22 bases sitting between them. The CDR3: CASSHLLRLARADTQYF. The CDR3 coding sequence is TGTGCCAGCAGCCACCTCCTTAGATTAGCGCGAGCAGATACGCAGTATTTT.

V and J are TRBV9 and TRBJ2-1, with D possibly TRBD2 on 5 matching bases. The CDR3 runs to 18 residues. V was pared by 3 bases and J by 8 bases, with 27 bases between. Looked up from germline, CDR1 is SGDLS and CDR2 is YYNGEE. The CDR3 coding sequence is TGTGCCAGCAGCGCCGACCGTCCGGGATCCCTTGATGGATATGAGCAGTTCTTC. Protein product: CASSADRPGSLDGYEQFF. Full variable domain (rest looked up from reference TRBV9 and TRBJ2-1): DSGVTQTPKHLITATGQRVTLRCSPRSGDLSVYWYQQSLDQGLQFLIQYYNGEERAKGNILERFSAQQFPDLHSELNLSSLELGDSALYFCASSADRPGSLDGYEQFFGPGTRLTVL.

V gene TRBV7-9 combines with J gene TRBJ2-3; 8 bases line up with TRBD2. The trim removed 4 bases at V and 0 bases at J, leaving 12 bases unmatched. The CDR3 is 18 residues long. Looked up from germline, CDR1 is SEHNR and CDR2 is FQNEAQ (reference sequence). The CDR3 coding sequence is TGTGCCAGCAGCTCCCCAAACCGAGCGGGGGCGAGCACAGATACGCAGTATTTT. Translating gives CASSSPNRAGASTDTQYF.

For the CDR3, the DNA is TGTGCCAGCAGTGATCTAGCGGGGGGCGGGTACGAGCAGTACTTC. The encoded protein is CASSDLAGGGYEQYF. The rearrangement joins TRBV2 to TRBJ2-7; the match to TRBD2 covers 11 bases. CDR1 and CDR2 (germline): SNHLY, FYNNEI. The V segment lost 3 bases and the J segment 4 bases; nucleotides outside the gene matches: 5. The CDR3 is 15 residues long.

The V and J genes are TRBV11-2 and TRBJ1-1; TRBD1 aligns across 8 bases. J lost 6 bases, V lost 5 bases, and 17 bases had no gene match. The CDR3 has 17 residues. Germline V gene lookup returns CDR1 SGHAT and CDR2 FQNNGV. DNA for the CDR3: TGTGCCAGCAGCCCTCTTAGAGGACAGGGAACGTCCGCTGAAGCTTTCTTT. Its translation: CASSPLRGQGTSAEAFF.

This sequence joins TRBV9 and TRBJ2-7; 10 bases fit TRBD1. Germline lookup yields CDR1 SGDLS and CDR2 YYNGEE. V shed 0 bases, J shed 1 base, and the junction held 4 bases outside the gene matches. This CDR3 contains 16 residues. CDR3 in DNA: TGTGCCAGCAGCGTAGGGGGACAGGGGTCTTCCTACGAGCAGTACTTC. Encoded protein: CASSVGGQGSSYEQYF. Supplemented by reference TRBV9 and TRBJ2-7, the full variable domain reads DSGVTQTPKHLITATGQRVTLRCSPRSGDLSVYWYQQSLDQGLQFLIQYYNGEERAKGNILERFSAQQFPDLHSELNLSSLELGDSALYFCASSVGGQGSSYEQYFGPGTRLTVT.

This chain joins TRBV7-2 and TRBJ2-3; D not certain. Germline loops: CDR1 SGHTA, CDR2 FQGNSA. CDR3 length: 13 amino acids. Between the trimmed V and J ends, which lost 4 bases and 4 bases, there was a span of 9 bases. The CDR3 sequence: CASSSRTADTQYF. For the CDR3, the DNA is TGTGCCAGCAGCTCACGCACAGCAGATACGCAGTATTTT.

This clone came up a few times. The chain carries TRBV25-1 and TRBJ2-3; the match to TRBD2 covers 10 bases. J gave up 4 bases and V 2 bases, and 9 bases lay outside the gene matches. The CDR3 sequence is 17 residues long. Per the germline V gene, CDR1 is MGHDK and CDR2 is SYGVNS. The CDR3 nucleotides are TGTGCCAGCAGTGAAGAGAGCTGGAGCGGGGGGGCAGATACGCAGTATTTT. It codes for CASSEESWSGGADTQYF.

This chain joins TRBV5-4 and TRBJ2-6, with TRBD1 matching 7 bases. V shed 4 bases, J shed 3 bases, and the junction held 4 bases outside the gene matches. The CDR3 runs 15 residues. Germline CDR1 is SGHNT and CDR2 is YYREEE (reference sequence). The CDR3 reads CASSHRGGGANVLTF. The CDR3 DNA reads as TGTGCCAGCAGCCACAGGGGTGGTGGGGCCAACGTCCTGACTTTC.

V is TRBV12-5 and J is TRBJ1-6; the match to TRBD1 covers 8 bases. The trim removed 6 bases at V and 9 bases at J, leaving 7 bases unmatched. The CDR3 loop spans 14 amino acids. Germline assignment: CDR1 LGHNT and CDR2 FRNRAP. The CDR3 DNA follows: TGTGCTAGTGGCTCGGGACAGGTCCTTTCACCCCTCCACTTT. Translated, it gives CASGSGQVLSPLHF.